Each of the 16 T cell receptor beta chains below was sequenced from the same sample in a study of early T cells in non-severe SARS-CoV-2 infection. TCRdb reanalysed the 5' RACE reads using MiXCR and keeps one entry per CDR3 protein. The table shows tens of thousands of distinct CDR3 sequences, with roughly 5% occurring only once. Sequenced sample: whole blood. The source is an adult who was a healthcare worker with PCR-confirmed SARS-CoV-2 infection or an uninfected control (not recorded which).

About this clonotype: Just one base apart from a much larger clone, this may be a read error. The chain links TRBV3-1 to TRBJ2-7; a possible D gene is TRBD1 (7 bases). Germline V gene sequence: CDR1 LGHDT, CDR2 YNNKEL (reference sequence). V was pared by 4 bases and J by 4 bases, with 26 bases between. This CDR3 is 18 amino acids long. The DNA for the CDR3 is TGTGCCAGCAGCCCCTCAGGGGGACGGGGGAAAGCCTTTTACGAGCAGTACTTC. It codes for CASSPSGGRGKAFYEQYF.

Many counts were recorded for this clonotype. The chain links TRBV15 to TRBJ2-7, with D possibly TRBD1 on 5 matching bases. Germline V gene lookup returns CDR1 LNHNV and CDR2 YYDKDF (reference sequence). Trimming took 5 bases from V and 3 from J, leaving 11 bases between them. There are 13 residues in the CDR3. CDR3 DNA: TGTGCCACCAGCTCCGGCAGGGACTACGAGCAGTACTTC. Its translation is CATSSGRDYEQYF.

This clonotype occurred many times. The CDR3: CASSLDTAGELFF. CDR3 DNA: TGTGCCAGCAGCTTAGATACCGCCGGGGAGCTGTTTTTT. This rearrangement joins TRBV7-9 to TRBJ2-2; D not resolved. Between the trimmed V and J ends, which lost 1 base and 6 bases, there was a span of 6 bases. Germline-derived CDR1 and CDR2 are SEHNR and FQNEAQ (reference sequence). This CDR3 has 13 residues.

This chain connects TRBV7-9 to TRBJ2-1; D might be TRBD2 (6 bases). The CDR3 has 17 residues. In germline, CDR1 is SEHNR, CDR2 FQNEAQ (reference sequence). Trimming took off 5 bases at V and 0 bases at J, with 17 bases between the two ends. The CDR3 spells CASSLSRTTLSYNEQFF. The CDR3 nucleotides are TGTGCCAGCAGCCTGAGTAGGACTACACTCTCCTACAATGAGCAGTTCTTC.

This clonotype was seen at least ten times. This chain joins TRBV5-5 and TRBJ2-2, with D possibly TRBD2 on 5 matching bases. This CDR3 has 16 residues. The V end was cut by 4 bases, the J end by 3 bases, with 16 bases between. From germline, CDR1 is SGHKS and CDR2 YYEKEE (reference sequence). In DNA, the CDR3 is TGTGCCAGCAGCCCGAACCCGGGAACCGACACCGGGGAGCTGTTTTTT. Protein product: CASSPNPGTDTGELFF.

This rearrangement joins TRBV5-4 to TRBJ2-5; 7 positions agree with TRBD2. CDR1 and CDR2 (germline): SGHNT, YYREEE (reference sequence). V shed 4 bases, J shed 3 bases, and the junction held 6 bases outside the gene matches. This CDR3 spans 14 amino acids. CDR3: CASSGGVAEETQYF. The DNA for the CDR3 is TGTGCCAGCAGCGGGGGGGTAGCCGAAGAGACCCAGTACTTC.

This clonotype was counted a few times. The CDR3 loop is CASNKLGVQETQYF. CDR3 in DNA: TGTGCCAGCAATAAACTCGGGGTCCAAGAGACCCAGTACTTC. The chain couples TRBV11-2 to TRBJ2-5, with a tentative D call TRBD2 (5 bases). The CDR3 spans 14 residues. With 7 bases removed from V and 1 base from J, the gap between germline ends came to 13 bases. Germline CDR1 and CDR2: SGHAT and FQNNGV.

This clonotype was counted many times. V and J are TRBV4-2 and TRBJ2-3; a possible D gene is TRBD1 (6 bases). The CDR3 covers 16 residues. The germline CDR1 and CDR2 sequences are LGHNA and YNFKEQ. Trimming pared 3 bases from V and 2 bases from J, leaving 15 bases between. CDR3 coding DNA: TGTGCCAGCAGCCACCACCGGGACACAATCACAGATACGCAGTATTTT. It encodes CASSHHRDTITDTQYF.

This clonotype has more than one count but fewer than ten. The gene calls are TRBV19 and TRBJ1-6; no clear D. Germline V CDR1 and CDR2: LNHDA, SQIVND (reference sequence). The V end was cut by 5 bases, the J end by 4 bases, with 18 bases between. The CDR3 is made up of 17 amino acids. The DNA of the CDR3 is TGTGCCAGTAGTGGAAGAATGGCTACCCTTTATAATTCACCCCTCCACTTT. This sequence encodes CASSGRMATLYNSPLHF.

This clonotype was counted only a few times. The chain combines TRBV29-1 with TRBJ1-3; D remains unclear. Germline V gene lookup returns CDR1 SQVTM and CDR2 ANQGSEA. This CDR3 is 13 amino acids long. V was pared by 6 bases and J by 0 bases, with 9 bases between. CDR3 residues: CSVADYSGNTIYF. The CDR3 DNA reads as TGCAGCGTGGCGGACTACTCTGGAAACACCATATATTTT.

This clonotype was observed many times. The rearrangement uses TRBV7-2 and TRBJ2-2, with D maybe TRBD1 (6 bases). The V and J ends lost 1 base and 5 bases respectively, with 11 bases between them. Germline V gene sequence: CDR1 SGHTA, CDR2 FQGNSA. The CDR3 contains 15 residues. CDR3 nucleotides: TGTGCCAGCAGCTTAGTACAGGGTAAAACCGGGGAGCTGTTTTTT. Translating it yields CASSLVQGKTGELFF. Full variable domain (missing parts from reference TRBV7-2 and TRBJ2-2): GAGVSQSPSNKVTEKGKDVELRCDPISGHTALYWYRQSLGQGLEFLIYFQGNSAPDKSGLPSDRFSAERTGGSVSTLTIQRTQQEDSAVYLCASSLVQGKTGELFFGEGSRLTVL.

This clonotype was recorded at least ten times. The rearrangement uses TRBV10-3 and TRBJ2-5; tentatively, D is TRBD1 (5 bases). Germline V gives CDR1 ENHRY, CDR2 SYGVKD. The CDR3 is 13 residues long. Trimming shortened V by 5 bases and J by 5 bases, and 12 bases separated the two germline ends. CDR3 loop: CAISLNPGETQYF. DNA for the CDR3: TGTGCCATCAGTCTCAACCCAGGGGAGACCCAGTACTTC.

This chain connects TRBV10-3 to TRBJ2-3, with TRBD2 matching 9 bases. There are 15 residues in the CDR3. Germline loops: CDR1 ENHRY, CDR2 SYGVKD. J was trimmed by 7 bases and V by 3 bases; bases with no gene match: 8. CDR3 coding DNA: TGTGCCATCAGTGAAGTAGCGGGGGAGGGGAATACGCAGTATTTT. As protein: CAISEVAGEGNTQYF.

This clonotype was detected only a few times. The gene calls are TRBV29-1 and TRBJ2-1; D call uncertain. The germline V gene encodes CDR1 SQVTM and CDR2 ANQGSEA. V was cut by 4 bases and J by 2 bases, with 9 bases left in between. The CDR3 is 13 amino acids. The DNA for the CDR3 is TGCAGCGTTGTTCTTACTGCCTACAATGAGCAGTTCTTC. Its protein is CSVVLTAYNEQFF.

The rearrangement links TRBV18 to TRBJ2-7; D may be TRBD1 or TRBD2 (6 bases each). CDR1 and CDR2 from the germline V gene are KGHSH and LQKENI. Trimming pared 2 bases from V and 0 bases from J, leaving 11 bases between. This CDR3 has 15 amino acids. The CDR3 nucleotides read TGTGCCAGCTCACCAAGGGGGGCGAGCTCCTACGAGCAGTACTTC. Amino acids: CASSPRGASSYEQYF. Using reference TRBV18 and TRBJ2-7 for the parts outside the CDR3, the full variable domain is NAGVMQNPRHLVRRRGQEARLRCSPMKGHSHVYWYRQLPEEGLKFMVYLQKENIIDESGMPKERFSAEFPKEGPSILRIQQVVRGDSAAYFCASSPRGASSYEQYFGPGTRLTVT.

This clonotype has at least ten counts. V gene TRBV29-1 combines with J gene TRBJ2-3; 9 bases line up with TRBD1. Germline V gene lookup returns CDR1 SQVTM and CDR2 ANQGSEA. With V trimmed by 8 bases and J by 5 bases, 8 bases remained unmatched. The CDR3 contains 13 residues. As DNA, the CDR3 is TGCAGCCACAGGGGGCGGTCTGAAGATACGCAGTATTTT. Amino acids: CSHRGRSEDTQYF.